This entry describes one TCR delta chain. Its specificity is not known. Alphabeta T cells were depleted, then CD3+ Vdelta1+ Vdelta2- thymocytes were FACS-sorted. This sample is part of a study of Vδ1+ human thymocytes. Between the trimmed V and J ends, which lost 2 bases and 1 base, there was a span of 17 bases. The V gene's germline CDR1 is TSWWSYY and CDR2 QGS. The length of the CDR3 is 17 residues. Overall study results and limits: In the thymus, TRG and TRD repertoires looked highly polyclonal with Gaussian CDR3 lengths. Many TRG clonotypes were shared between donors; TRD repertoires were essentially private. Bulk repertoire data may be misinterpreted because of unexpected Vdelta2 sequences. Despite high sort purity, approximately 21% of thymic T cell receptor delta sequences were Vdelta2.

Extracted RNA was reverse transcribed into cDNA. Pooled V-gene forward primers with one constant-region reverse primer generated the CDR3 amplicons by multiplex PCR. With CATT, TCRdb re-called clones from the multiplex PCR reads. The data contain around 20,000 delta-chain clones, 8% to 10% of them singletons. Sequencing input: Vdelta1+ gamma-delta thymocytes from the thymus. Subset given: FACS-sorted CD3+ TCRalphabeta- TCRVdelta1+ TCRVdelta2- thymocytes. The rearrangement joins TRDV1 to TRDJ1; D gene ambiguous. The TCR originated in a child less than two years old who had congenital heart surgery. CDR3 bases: TGTGCTCTTGGGGAAGTCTCACCGGGGTTTTTCACCGATAAACTCATCTTT. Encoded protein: CALGEVSPGFFTDKLIF.